This record looks at one T cell receptor beta chain sequence and its context. Authors' analysis steps: Researchers report that nucleated cell counts were estimated from reference gene primer amplification. Some clones are missing from TCRdb's copy, which holds only in-frame ones; the method was immunoSEQ multiplex PCR. The V and J calls and clone size come from that table; D and trimming were worked out from the DNA. The sample consists of tens of thousands of clones, around 81% of them appearing once. This sample was included in a study of blood T cell repertoires in COVID-19. Study-wide context: Samples taken during acute and convalescent COVID-19 were collected in the United States, Italy and Spain. The analysed material was cDNA or gDNA that came from T cells, B-cell-depleted T cells, or PBMCs.

The CDR3 has 15 amino acids. CDR1 is SGHDT, CDR2 YYEEEE, per germline. J gave up 5 bases and V 0 bases, and 5 bases lay outside the gene matches. The sample taken for sequencing was peripheral blood. The sequence was obtained from a man between 65 and 79 years old with acute or convalescent COVID-19. The rearrangement links TRBV5-6 to TRBJ1-1, with 9 bases that match TRBD1. The CDR3 DNA follows: TGTGCCAGCAGCTTGGTTGGGACAGGGAGAACTGAAGCTTTCTTT. Encoded protein: CASSLVGTGRTEAFF. Full variable domain (missing parts from reference TRBV5-6 and TRBJ1-1): DAGVTQSPTHLIKTRGQQVTLRCSPKSGHDTVSWYQQALGQGPQFIFQYYEEEERQRGNFPDRFSGHQFPNYSSELNVNALLLGDSALYLCASSLVGTGRTEAFFGQGTRLTVV.